This TCR beta chain comes out of a study of blood T cell repertoires in COVID-19. Assay used: immunoSEQ multiplex PCR; TCRdb lists only in-frame clones, some missing. The data show some 270,000 clones, under 95% seen once. This CDR3 contains 14 residues. The sequence was collected from a man aged 40-49 years who had been exposed to COVID-19. V gene TRBV21-1 combines with J gene TRBJ1-5; the table's D call, TRBD1, was not checked against the DNA. TRBV21-1 is given as a pseudogene. Sequencing used PBMCs or T cells enriched from blood (not recorded which). The CDR3 DNA reads as TGTGCCAGCAGCAAAGAGGGGGATAACCAGCCCCAGCATTTT. Protein product: CASSKEGDNQPQHF.